One and the same sample provided the 6 T cell receptor beta chains below, sequenced in a study of shared clonotypes between healthy human individuals. Data came from immunoSEQ multiplex PCR; TCRdb stores just in-frame clones and leaves some out. The data contain about 330,000 clones, around 74% of them singletons. Sequencing used memory CD4+ T cells sorted from blood. Subset in this sample: CD45RA-negative fraction. These receptors were collected from a man aged 25 to 45 in good health.

This clone was detected many times. The V and J genes are TRBV5-6 and TRBJ1-2; tentative D call: TRBD1 (5 bases). The V end was cut by 3 bases, the J end by 4 bases, with 22 bases between. Germline V gene lookup returns CDR1 SGHDT and CDR2 YYEEEE. The CDR3 runs to 17 residues. The CDR3 DNA sequence: TGTGCCAGCAGCTCGAGTCCCGCAGGGCAGGTTGGCTATGGCTACACCTTC. It codes for CASSSSPAGQVGYGYTF.

The sample holds one count of this clone. The chain employs TRBV18 and TRBJ2-7; either TRBD1 or TRBD2 may supply D (5 bases each). This CDR3 has 15 amino acids. Between the trimmed V and J ends, which lost 6 bases and 3 bases, there was a span of 18 bases. The V gene's germline CDR1 is KGHSH and CDR2 LQKENI. DNA for the CDR3: TGTGCCAGCTCTAGCCTGAGAGGGACGGACTACGAGCAGTACTTC. This sequence encodes CASSSLRGTDYEQYF.

This clone occurred a few times. The chain is built from TRBV4-1 and TRBJ2-2; the match to TRBD2 covers 7 bases. CDR1 and CDR2 (germline): MGHRA, YSYEKL. The CDR3 has 14 residues. V trimming: 4 bases; J trimming: 6 bases; junction bases outside the gene matches: 5. CDR3 loop: CASSRGRVAGELFF. The CDR3 DNA is TGCGCCAGCAGCCGAGGGAGGGTTGCCGGGGAGCTGTTTTTT.

In DNA form, the CDR3 reads TGTGCCAGCAGACTATCGGGGACGGGATACGAGCAGTACTTC. It encodes CASRLSGTGYEQYF. The genes are TRBV28 and TRBJ2-7, with D possibly called TRBD1 or TRBD2 (5 bases each). The V gene lost 6 bases and the J gene lost 4 bases, with 16 bases spanning the gap. Germline CDR1 is MDHEN and CDR2 is SYDVKM. This CDR3 is 14 amino acids long.

V usage is TRBV18 and J usage is TRBJ1-2, with D uncertain. The CDR3 spans 15 residues. V was shortened by 6 bases and J by 3 bases, with 17 bases between the two germline ends. Germline CDR1 and CDR2: KGHSH and LQKENI. The CDR3: CASSLGRAEHYGYTF. The DNA of the CDR3 is TGTGCCAGCTCTCTTGGACGGGCAGAACACTATGGCTACACCTTC.

The chain combines TRBV27 with TRBJ2-7; TRBD2 aligns across 7 bases. The CDR3 length is 12 residues. V gave up 7 bases and J gave up 2 bases; unmatched junction bases: 2. Germline CDR1 reads MNHEY; CDR2 reads SMNVEV (reference sequence). The CDR3 nucleotides read TGTGCCAGCAAACGGGGGGCCTACGAGCAGTACTTC. It translates to CASKRGAYEQYF.